A selection of T cell receptor beta chains follows, all from one sample in a study of CD8 T cells in ankylosing spondylitis. TCRdb passed the 5' RACE reads through MiXCR, listing each CDR3 protein once. Seen here are some 200,000 distinct CDR3 sequences, 9.5% to 15% observed once, and the top ten hold 16%. The specimen was blood, either unsorted or a sorted T cell fraction (not recorded which). Source of these receptors: a male donor with ankylosing spondylitis or in good health (not recorded which). Each CDR3 is given with its conserved first and last residue. The D gene is left open where the match is weak. The size of a clone is reported for some rows only, either as once, few or many, or as a class for expanded clones.

D	V	J	size	DNA	CDR3
NA	TRBV20-1	TRBJ1-2	NA	TGCAGTGCTAGAGATCGGTGGGATTTTGGCTACACCTTC	CSARDRWDFGYTF
NA	TRBV12-3/TRBV12-4	TRBJ1-2	few	TGTGCCAGCAGTTCAGACCGGGACCGGTTATGGGGCTACACCTTC	CASSSDRDRLWGYTF
NA	TRBV5-1	TRBJ2-7	NA	TGCGCCAGCAGCCGCCGGGTCCAAGCCTACGAGCAGTACTTC	CASSRRVQAYEQYF
NA	TRBV11-2	TRBJ2-7	NA	TGTGCCAGCAGCTTAGGGACATGGAACTACTACGAGCAGTACTTC	CASSLGTWNYYEQYF
NA	TRBV4-1	TRBJ2-7	NA	TGCACCAGCAGCCAAGATATCGCCCAGGGGCACCCATCCTACGAGCAGTACTTC	CTSSQDIAQGHPSYEQYF
TRBD1	TRBV11-2	TRBJ2-5	NA	TGTGCCAGCAGCTCCAAGGGGGCAGCCCAAGAGACCCAGTACTTC	CASSSKGAAQETQYF
TRBD1	TRBV11-3	TRBJ1-1	many	TGTGCCAGCAGTACTTACGAGAGACAGGGGCCGGGACCTGAAGCTTTCTTT	CASSTYERQGPGPEAFF
NA	TRBV12-3/TRBV12-4	TRBJ1-4	NA	TGTGCCAGCAGTTTAAGGGACGGAGAAGAAAAACTGTTTTTT	CASSLRDGEEKLFF
NA	TRBV6-4	TRBJ1-2	few	TGTGCCAGCAGTGCGGGTGTAGGCTATGGCTACACCTTC	CASSAGVGYGYTF
TRBD2	TRBV7-9	TRBJ2-2	many	TGTGCCAGCAGCTTAGTGGTGGCGGGAGCGAACACCGGGGAGCTGTTTTTT	CASSLVVAGANTGELFF
NA	TRBV9	TRBJ2-2	few	TGTGCCAGCACCCCGAGGGGGAACACCGGGGAGCTGTTTTTT	CASTPRGNTGELFF
NA	TRBV6-1	TRBJ2-3	few	TGTGCCAGCAGACCTATGGGGATGAACACAGATACGCAGTATTTT	CASRPMGMNTDTQYF
NA	TRBV10-3	TRBJ2-1	many	TGTGCCATCAGTGGGGCAGGCGCGACCCTTGAGCAGTTCTTC	CAISGAGATLEQFF
NA	TRBV15	TRBJ2-6	NA	TGTGCCACCAGCAGAGAGGGATTGATGGCTGGGGCCAACGTCCTGACTTTC	CATSREGLMAGANVLTF
NA	TRBV5-1	TRBJ2-7	few	TGCGCCAGCAGTGGGCAGGTGTACGAGCAGTACTTC	CASSGQVYEQYF
TRBD1	TRBV12-3/TRBV12-4	TRBJ1-1	NA	TGTGCCAGCAGGAGGGAGGGGGCGCGAGAGACTGAAGCTTTCTTT	CASRREGARETEAFF
TRBD2	TRBV5-1	TRBJ2-1	NA	TGCGCCAGCAGCCCCGGGACTAGCGGGGGGGCAGGGTCCTACAATGAGCAGTTCTTC	CASSPGTSGGAGSYNEQFF